The sequence of this TCR beta chain was determined in a study of shared clonotypes between healthy human individuals (TCRdb year 2020). The study in broad terms: Three men and a couple of women, aged 18 to 49 years, made up the cohort. Per donor, three plates each were used for CD4 naive and CD4 memory, two for CD8 naive, and one for CD8 memory. Blood TCR repertoires of roughly 5 healthy adults were deeply sequenced to estimate repertoire size and the extent of clonotype sharing between individuals. To increase sequencing depth and limit assay-specific biases, TCR repertoire library preparation and sequencing were carried out by different laboratories using diverse techniques. Leukapheresis yielded between about 0.8 and 8.9 billion PBMCs per donor. Overall results and qualifications from the work: Compared with non-shared clonotypes, clonotypes shared by all four sorted-subset donors had higher generation probabilities. Larger estimated clonotype richness was generally found for naive subsets than for memory subsets. Pairwise subsampling indicated that sequencing depth was expected to affect the degree of clonotype sharing among donors. Even with the large sequencing depth, rarefaction of the sorted-subset datasets indicated that sequencing was incomplete. Sharing across a handful of donors was observed for roughly 5% of naive CD4, 3.5% of naive CD8, around 2.5% of memory CD4, and over 0.3% of memory CD8 clonotypes. The genetic and exposure-history diversity represented was limited by the small number of donors. Sampling was restricted to blood, and TCR repertoires in tissue are likely to differ from TCR repertoires in blood.

Using the deep immunoSEQ assay, multiplex PCR amplified TCR CDR3 regions from genomic DNA. For each cell subset, the extracted genomic DNA was distributed evenly across all wells of several immunoSEQ 96-well plates, and each plate served as one replicate. For sorted subsets, each replicate PCR was loaded with 200 to 250 ng genomic DNA, equivalent to 30,000 or so T cell genomes. Purified libraries were measured with a Qubit 3.0 fluorometer, size-checked on a Bioanalyzer 2100, and measured again with the KAPA Library Quantification kit. A separate single-read 150-cycle Illumina NextSeq 550 flow cell was used to sequence each immunoSEQ 96-well plate. Concerning the study's data processing: Because only junctional sequences without quality scores were contained in the immunoSEQ output, filtering matching that applied to full-length reads could not be performed. Sequences were annotated with PyIR, a Python wrapper for IgBLAST v1.9, and V/J genes and CDR3 were assigned using IMGT germline references. Reads with weak V/J assignments (E-value above 1e-6), missing CDR3, stop codons, out-of-frame junctions, or ambiguous translated residues were removed. V3J clonotypes were defined as sequences sharing the same inferred V gene, J gene, and CDR3 amino acid sequence. To compute the percentage overlap between repertoires, the number of shared unique clonotypes was divided by the size of the smaller repertoire. Repertoire richness was assessed with RTK rarefaction, the Chao1 estimator, and Recon v2.1 estimates of unobserved clonotypes. Generation probabilities were computed with OLGA for all TCRbeta clonotypes obtained by the gDNA method from several donors. This is the immuneACCESS table as TCRdb keeps it, with only in-frame sequences that have V and J called. A part of the clones is gone; compared with another copy, unresolved V genes explain less than half, and the rest is unexplained. That table gives V, J and clone size, and the DNA gave D and trimming. The sample contains about 680,000 clones, about three quarters of them found a single time. 1.8% of the sample is in the top ten clones.

Donors were healthy HIV-negative adults with no recently reported acute infections or vaccinations. Every donor was a Caucasian adult living in Nashville, Tennessee, USA. CD4+ T cells were enriched by magnetic negative selection; naive cells were then positively selected on CD45RA, and the negative fraction formed the memory subset. Blood was collected by leukapheresis, and PBMCs were isolated by Ficoll-Histopaque density gradient centrifugation and then cryopreserved in liquid nitrogen vapor phase. Analytical flow cytometry was used to check the purity and quantity of each magnetically sorted T cell population. Genomic DNA was isolated from each sorted fraction and quantified by UV absorbance on a Nanodrop 2000c. Of note for this clone: No cognate antigen has been identified for it. Base qualities are not at hand, and no much larger clone is one base apart.

The sequenced material came from memory CD4+ T cells sorted from blood. According to the study, the label for this sample's cell subset or site signals: CD45RA-negative fraction. The source of this sequence is a woman aged 30 to 39 in good health.

For the CDR3, the sequence is CATSRDRGPRELFF. The nucleotide sequence reads as follows: TGTGCCACCAGCAGAGATCGGGGGCCGAGGGAGCTGTTTTTT. The chain couples TRBV15 to TRBJ2-2; the D call could be TRBD1 or TRBD2, with each sharing 6 bases. The CDR3 has 14 amino acids, counting the end cysteine and phenylalanine. Only CDR3 DNA remains: 42 bases, in frame from the first base. V was cut back by 0 bases and J by 9 bases, leaving a gap of 11 bases between them. Via the germline V gene (reference sequence), CDR1 is LNHNV and CDR2 YYDKDF.